This T cell receptor beta chain emerged from a study of somatic mutations in cytotoxic T cells in rheumatoid arthritis (dated by TCRdb to between 2016 and 2019). With respect to the entire study: A FACSAria II or Sony SH800 was used to flow-sort some V beta antibody-stained T-cell populations at nearly 100% purity, and TCRB sequencing was also done on sorted V beta1+ cells. Whether expanded CD8+ T-cell clones in untreated, newly diagnosed rheumatoid arthritis carry somatic mutations was the study question, and clonality was characterized with TCRB deep sequencing. A total of 60 to 80 rheumatoid arthritis patients and over 15 healthy controls underwent TCRB deep sequencing. Patients and controls did not essentially differ in median age, which was nearly identical between the groups. The paper's findings and limits, for the study overall: The slight underrepresentation of TRBV07 in patients was not corrected for multiple comparisons. It was unknown which antigens the expanded CD8+ clones targeted, and their absence from virus-specific databases did not exclude viral specificity. Healthy controls showed no age-related increase in CD8+ clonality, whereas patients did (Spearman r ≈ 0.49). The largest CD8+ clone made up more than 20% of CD8+ cells in about an eighth of the roughly 60 patients, and blood and synovial fluid shared several identical CD8+ TCRB sequences. CD8+ T-cell clonality did not differ significantly between rheumatoid arthritis patients and age-matched healthy controls.

The immunoSEQ assay was applied to genomic DNA for TCRB CDR3 sequencing. In the source study's methods: Only productive TCRB rearrangements were included in the analyses. Clonality was calculated as a Shannon entropy-based productive clonality index, and a clone was defined by a unique TCRB CDR3 sequence. The template counts of each clone relative to the total templates per sample were used to calculate repertoire overlap between two samples. V-gene usage from TCRB sequencing and V-gene usage measured by flow cytometry were correlated (Spearman r of about 0.61). TCRdb re-hosts the immuneACCESS table, in-frame sequences only. Its copies lack some clones; in the studies checked, an unresolved V gene accounts for under half of them, and the cause for the rest is not known. V, J and clone size are those of that table, while D and trimming were read from the DNA. Counted in this sample were 15,000 to 20,000 clones; less than 80% of them appeared once. The top ten clonotypes cover under 5.5% of the sample.

The approximately 21 healthy controls were blood donors whose buffy coats were used; they had a median age of approximately 59 years (range roughly 20-80), and 45% to 70% were female. On an AutoMACS, CD4+ and CD8+ cells were isolated via positive magnetic bead selection, and their purity was verified by flow cytometry. Peripheral blood mononuclear cells were obtained using density gradient separation with Ficoll-Paque PLUS. DNA was extracted from CD4-enriched, CD8-enriched or PBMC samples with Nucleospin Tissue or Tissue XS kits and quantified with a Qubit 2.0 fluorometer. For this clone: The specificity of this receptor is unknown. One junction end disagrees with the germline gene, perhaps due to a read error.

The CDR3 contains 15 residues, cysteine and phenylalanine counted. Here the CDR3 DNA is all that survives: 45 bases in frame from base 1. From a lookup of the germline V gene (reference sequence), CDR1 and CDR2 are SGHNT and YYREEE. The TCR sequence derives from a man in his fifties or sixties in good health. The sequencing sample was made of CD8+ T cells sorted from blood. This chain is built from TRBV5-4 and TRBJ1-2; possibly the D gene is TRBD1, per 6 matching bases. The CDR3 in this case is CASSQPAGTKISYTF. The DNA is as follows: TGCGCCAGCAGCCAACCCGCCGGGACAAAGATTAGCTACACCTTC.